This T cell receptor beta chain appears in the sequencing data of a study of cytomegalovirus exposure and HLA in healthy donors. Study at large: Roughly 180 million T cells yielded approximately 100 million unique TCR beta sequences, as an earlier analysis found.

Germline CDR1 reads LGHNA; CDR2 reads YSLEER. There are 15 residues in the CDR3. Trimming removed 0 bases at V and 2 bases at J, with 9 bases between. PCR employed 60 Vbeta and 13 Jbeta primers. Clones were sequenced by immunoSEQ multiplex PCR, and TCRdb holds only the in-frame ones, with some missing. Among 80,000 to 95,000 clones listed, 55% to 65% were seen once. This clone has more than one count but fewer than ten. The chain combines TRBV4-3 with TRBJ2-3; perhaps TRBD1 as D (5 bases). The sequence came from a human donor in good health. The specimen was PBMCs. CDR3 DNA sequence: TGCGCCAGCAGCCAAGATGGGGCAAACACAGATACGCAGTATTTT. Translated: CASSQDGANTDTQYF.